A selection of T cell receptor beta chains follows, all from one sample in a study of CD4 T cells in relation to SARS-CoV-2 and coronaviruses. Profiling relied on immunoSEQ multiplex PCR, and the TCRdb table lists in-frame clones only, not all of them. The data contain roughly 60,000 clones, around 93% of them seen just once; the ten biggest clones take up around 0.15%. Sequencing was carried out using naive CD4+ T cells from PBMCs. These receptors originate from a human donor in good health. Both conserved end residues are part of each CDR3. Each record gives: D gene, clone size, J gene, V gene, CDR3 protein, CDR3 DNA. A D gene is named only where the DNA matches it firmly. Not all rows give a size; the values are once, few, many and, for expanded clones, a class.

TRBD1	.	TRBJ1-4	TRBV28	CASRSPGQYNEKLFF	TGTGCCAGCAGATCACCGGGACAGTACAATGAAAAACTGTTTTTT
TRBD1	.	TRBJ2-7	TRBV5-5	CASSKGDSSYEQYF	TGTGCCAGCAGCAAAGGGGACAGTTCCTACGAGCAGTACTTC
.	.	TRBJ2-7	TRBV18	CASSKGVGVDEQYF	TGTGCCAGCTCTAAAGGGGTAGGGGTCGACGAGCAGTACTTC
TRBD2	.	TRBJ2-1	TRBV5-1	CASSLIAGGPDNEQFF	TGCGCCAGCAGCTTGATAGCGGGAGGGCCGGACAATGAGCAGTTCTTC
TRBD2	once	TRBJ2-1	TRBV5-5	CASTVPTGLSSYNEQFF	TGTGCCAGCACCGTTCCGACGGGACTAAGCTCCTACAATGAGCAGTTCTTC
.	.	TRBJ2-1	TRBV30	CAWRRQAYNEQFF	TGTGCCTGGAGAAGACAAGCCTACAATGAGCAGTTCTTC
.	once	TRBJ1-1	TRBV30	CAYRGGVYTEAFF	TGTGCCTACCGGGGGGGGGTCTACACTGAAGCTTTCTTT
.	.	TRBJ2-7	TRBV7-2	CASSLSYEQYF	TGTGCCAGCAGCTTGTCCTACGAGCAGTACTTC
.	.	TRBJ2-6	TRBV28	CASSQGFGAGANVLTF	TGTGCCAGCAGTCAAGGGTTCGGGGCTGGGGCCAACGTCCTGACTTTC
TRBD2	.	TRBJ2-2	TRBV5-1	CASSTTSGTNTGELFF	TGCGCCAGCAGCACGACTAGCGGAACGAACACCGGGGAGCTGTTTTTT
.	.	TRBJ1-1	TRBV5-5	CASSFSGTEAFF	TGTGCCAGCAGCTTTTCGGGCACTGAAGCTTTCTTT
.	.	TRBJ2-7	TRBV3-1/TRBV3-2	CASSQGGNSYEQYF	TGTGCCAGCAGCCAAGGCGGCAACTCCTACGAGCAGTACTTC
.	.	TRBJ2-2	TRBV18	CASSPPSLNTGELFF	TGTGCCAGCTCACCGCCCAGCCTCAACACCGGGGAGCTGTTTTTT
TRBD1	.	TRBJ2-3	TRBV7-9	CASSLGQGVDTQYF	TGTGCCAGCAGCTTGGGTCAGGGGGTGGATACGCAGTATTTT
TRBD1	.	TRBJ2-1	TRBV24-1	CATSDLGTDNYNGQFF	TGTGCCACCAGTGATTTGGGGACAGATAATTACAATGGGCAGTTCTTC
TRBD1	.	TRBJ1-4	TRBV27	CASSSPEGAGGKLFF	TGTGCCAGCAGTTCTCCCGAGGGGGCCGGTGGGAAACTGTTTTTT
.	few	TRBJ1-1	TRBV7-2	CASSLGTAQATRAEAFF	TGTGCCAGCAGCTTAGGGACCGCTCAGGCCACGAGGGCTGAAGCTTTCTTT
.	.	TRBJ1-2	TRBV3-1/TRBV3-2	CASSQGPEGYGYTF	TGTGCCAGCAGCCAGGGACCCGAGGGCTATGGCTACACCTTC
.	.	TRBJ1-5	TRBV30	CAWSPTYPGARGFGNQPQHF	TGTGCCTGGAGTCCTACCTATCCGGGGGCGCGGGGCTTTGGCAATCAGCCCCAGCATTTT
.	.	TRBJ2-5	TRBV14	CASSQVRGETQYF	TGTGCCAGCAGCCAAGTTCGCGGCGAGACCCAGTACTTC
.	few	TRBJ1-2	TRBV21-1	CASSKLGLNYGYTF	TGTGCCAGCAGCAAGTTGGGGCTTAACTATGGCTACACCTTC
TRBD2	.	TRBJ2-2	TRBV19	CASSNPGGPNTGELFF	TGTGCCAGTAGCAATCCGGGGGGGCCGAACACCGGGGAGCTGTTTTTT
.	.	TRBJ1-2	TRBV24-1	CATSDGKGNYYGYTF	TGTGCCACCAGTGATGGGAAAGGCAACTATTATGGCTACACCTTC
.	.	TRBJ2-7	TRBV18	CASSPFRERSLYEQYF	TGTGCCAGCTCACCATTCCGTGAGAGGTCCCTCTACGAGCAGTACTTC
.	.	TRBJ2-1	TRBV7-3	CASSPHQTFGTPYNEQFF	TGTGCCAGCAGCCCACACCAGACTTTCGGGACTCCCTACAATGAGCAGTTCTTC
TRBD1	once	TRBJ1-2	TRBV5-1	CASSPGQGNYGYTF	TGCGCCAGCAGCCCTGGACAGGGCAACTATGGCTACACCTTC
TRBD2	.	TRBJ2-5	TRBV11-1	CASSLAGGGVKETQYF	TGTGCCAGCAGCTTAGCGGGGGGAGGGGTCAAAGAGACCCAGTACTTC
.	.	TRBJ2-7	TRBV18	CASSPGAPSYEQYF	TGTGCCAGCTCACCCGGAGCGCCAAGCTACGAGCAGTACTTC
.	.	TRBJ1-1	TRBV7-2	CASSLRVAEAFF	TGTGCCAGCAGCTTAAGGGTCGCTGAAGCTTTCTTT
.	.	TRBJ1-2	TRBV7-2	CASSLVPERGNSYTF	TGTGCCAGCAGCTTAGTCCCGGAAAGAGGGAATAGCTACACCTTC
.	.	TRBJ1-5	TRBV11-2	CASSLTGLGNQPQHF	TGTGCCAGCAGCTTGACAGGTTTGGGCAATCAGCCCCAGCATTTT
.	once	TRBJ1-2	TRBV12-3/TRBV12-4	CANSLLGAAGYTF	TGTGCCAACAGTTTATTGGGGGCGGCTGGCTACACCTTC
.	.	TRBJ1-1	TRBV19	CASMKPGARRDTEAFF	TGTGCCAGTATGAAACCGGGGGCTAGGAGGGACACTGAAGCTTTCTTT
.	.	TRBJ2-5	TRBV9	CASSPEIGKTQYF	TGTGCCAGCAGCCCTGAGATTGGGAAGACCCAGTACTTC
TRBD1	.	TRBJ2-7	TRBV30	CAWGGDRGYEQYF	TGTGCCTGGGGCGGGGACAGGGGCTACGAGCAGTACTTC
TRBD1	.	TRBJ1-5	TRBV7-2	CASSLATDRGNQPQHF	TGTGCCAGCAGCTTAGCGACAGACAGGGGCAATCAGCCCCAGCATTTT
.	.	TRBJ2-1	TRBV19	CASSLAGLRNEQFF	TGTGCCAGTAGTCTGGCAGGGTTGCGGAATGAGCAGTTCTTC
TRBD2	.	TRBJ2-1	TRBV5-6	CASSLVGRAYYNEQFF	TGTGCCAGCAGCTTGGTCGGGAGGGCCTATTACAATGAGCAGTTCTTC
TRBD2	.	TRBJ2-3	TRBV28	CASRDGGRTPTDTQYF	TGTGCCAGCAGAGATGGCGGGAGGACCCCCACAGATACGCAGTATTTT
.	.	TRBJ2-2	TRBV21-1	CASSQRNWVDSDGTGELFF	TGTGCCAGCAGTCAAAGAAATTGGGTGGACTCCGACGGCACCGGGGAGCTGTTTTTT
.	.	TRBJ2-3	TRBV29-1	CSVGGGRGSADTQYF	TGCAGCGTGGGTGGTGGCAGGGGTAGCGCAGATACGCAGTATTTT
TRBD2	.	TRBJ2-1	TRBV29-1	CSAAGTSGSMNEQFF	TGCAGCGCCGCCGGGACTAGCGGGAGTATGAATGAGCAGTTCTTC
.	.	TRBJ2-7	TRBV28	CASGDSYEQYF	TGTGCCAGTGGGGACTCCTACGAGCAGTACTTC
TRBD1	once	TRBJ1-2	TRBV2	CASRGDSPYGYTF	TGTGCCAGCAGGGGGGACAGCCCTTATGGCTACACCTTC
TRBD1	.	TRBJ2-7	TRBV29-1	CSVSGDRGSEQYF	TGCAGCGTCTCCGGGGACAGGGGGTCCGAGCAGTACTTC
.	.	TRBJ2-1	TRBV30	CAWSSGHPTWNEQFF	TGTGCCTGGAGTTCCGGACACCCGACTTGGAATGAGCAGTTCTTC
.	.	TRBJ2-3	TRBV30	CAWSGAVPDTQYF	TGTGCCTGGAGCGGAGCGGTCCCAGATACGCAGTATTTT
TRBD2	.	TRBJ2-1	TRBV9	CASSPRGSGRDNEQFF	TGTGCCAGCAGCCCCCGGGGTAGCGGGAGAGACAATGAGCAGTTCTTC
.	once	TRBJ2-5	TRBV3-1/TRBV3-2	CASSQHRAALETQYF	TGTGCCAGCAGCCAACATAGAGCGGCCCTAGAGACCCAGTACTTC
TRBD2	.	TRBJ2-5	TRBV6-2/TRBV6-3	CASSYPLPPSSGSTQTQYF	TGTGCCAGCAGTTACCCACTCCCCCCCTCTAGCGGGAGCACCCAGACCCAGTACTTC
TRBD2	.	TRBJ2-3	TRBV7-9	CASSSGLAVLRDTDTQYF	TGTGCCAGCAGCTCGGGACTAGCGGTCCTACGAGACACAGATACGCAGTATTTT